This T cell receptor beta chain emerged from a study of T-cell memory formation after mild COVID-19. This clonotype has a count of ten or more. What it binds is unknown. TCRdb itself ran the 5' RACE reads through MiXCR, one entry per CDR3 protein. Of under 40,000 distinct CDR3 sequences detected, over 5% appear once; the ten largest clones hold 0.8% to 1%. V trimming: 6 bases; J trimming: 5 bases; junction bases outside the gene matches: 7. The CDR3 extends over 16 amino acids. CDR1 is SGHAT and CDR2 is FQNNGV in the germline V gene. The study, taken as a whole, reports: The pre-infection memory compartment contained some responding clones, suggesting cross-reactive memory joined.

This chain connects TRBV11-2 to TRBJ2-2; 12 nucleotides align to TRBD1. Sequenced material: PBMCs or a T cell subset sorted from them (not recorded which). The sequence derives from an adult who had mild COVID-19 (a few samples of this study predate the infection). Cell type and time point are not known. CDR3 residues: CASRRGTGGLTGELFF. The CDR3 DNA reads TGTGCCAGCAGACGAGGGACAGGGGGCTTAACCGGGGAGCTGTTTTTT.